These 5 T cell receptor beta chains were all obtained from the same sample, sequenced in a study of control samples from healthy donors and cancer patients. The data were produced by immunoSEQ multiplex PCR, yet TCRdb's version contains in-frame clones alone and is incomplete. Of over 25,000 clones listed, around nine tenths are singletons. Sequenced input: formalin-fixed, paraffin-embedded tissue. Receptors were obtained from a female donor with melanoma.

The genes are TRBV29-1 and TRBJ2-7; perhaps TRBD1 as D (6 bases). V was trimmed by 5 bases and J by 5 bases, leaving 13 bases between them. Germline-derived CDR1 and CDR2 are SQVTM and ANQGSEA. CDR3 size: 12 residues. CDR3 nucleotide sequence: TGCAGCGTTTCTCCAGGGGTCAACGAGCAGTACTTC. Translating gives CSVSPGVNEQYF.

The chain has TRBV12-3 or TRBV12-4 and TRBJ2-7, with D uncertain. The CDR3 length is 12 residues. The V and J ends lost 8 bases and 6 bases respectively, with 14 bases between them. CDR3 residues: CASGPSGGEQYF. The DNA for the CDR3 is TGTGCCAGCGGCCCGAGTGGTGGCGAGCAGTACTTC.

This clone has a handful of counts. The chain joins TRBV7-9 to TRBJ2-1; D unclear. Between the trimmed V and J ends, which lost 4 bases and 0 bases, there was a span of 10 bases. The CDR3 runs 15 residues. Germline V gives CDR1 SEHNR, CDR2 FQNEAQ (reference sequence). The CDR3 DNA follows: TGTGCCAGCAGCTCAGACCGCAGCTCCTACAATGAGCAGTTCTTC. Translating gives CASSSDRSSYNEQFF.

In its sample, this clone was seen once. J is TRBJ1-5 and V is TRBV6-4; a weak D match, TRBD1 (5 bases). CDR1 and CDR2 (germline): MRHNA, SNTAGT. The CDR3 has 15 residues. V shed 5 bases and J shed 2 bases, with 13 bases lying between them. As DNA, the CDR3 is TGTGCCAGCAGTAGTACAGGTTTGGGCAATCAGCCCCAGCATTTT. Protein sequence: CASSSTGLGNQPQHF.

The V call is TRBV10-1, the J call TRBJ1-1; no firm D call. Germline CDR1 WNHNN, CDR2 SYGVQD (reference sequence). CDR3 length: 15 amino acids. V gave up 0 bases and J gave up 4 bases, with 12 bases separating them. CDR3 nucleotides: TGCGCCAGCAGTGAGTCGACCGGGATGGGCACTGAAGCTTTCTTT. Translated: CASSESTGMGTEAFF.